This T cell receptor (beta chain) was sequenced in a study of T cell changes during pregnancy in multiple sclerosis. The CDR3 totals 16 residues. Trimming cost V 7 bases and J 0 bases; bases outside gene matches: 11. The germline CDR1 and CDR2 sequences are SGHTS and YDEGEE. Sequencing was performed with immunoSEQ multiplex PCR; in TCRdb, only in-frame clones are kept and a portion is missing. Found here are tens of thousands of clones, 92% of them singletons; the top ten hold over 1.1%. This clone appeared a few times. The clonotype comes from a female donor with multiple sclerosis, enrolled in a pregnancy study. The material sequenced was peripheral blood, taken before pregnancy. The rearrangement links TRBV5-8 to TRBJ1-1; TRBD1 matches at 8 bases. Here the CDR3 reads CASLNRPTGVNTEAFF. The CDR3 DNA reads as TGTGCCAGCCTGAATCGACCGACAGGGGTGAACACTGAAGCTTTCTTT.